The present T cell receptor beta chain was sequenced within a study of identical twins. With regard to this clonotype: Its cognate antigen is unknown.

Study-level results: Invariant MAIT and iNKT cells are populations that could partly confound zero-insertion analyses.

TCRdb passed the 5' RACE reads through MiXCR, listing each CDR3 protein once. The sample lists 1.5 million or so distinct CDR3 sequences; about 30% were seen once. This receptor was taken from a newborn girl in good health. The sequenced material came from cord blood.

The CDR3 region is CASSSGMKGSNEKLFF. DNA for the CDR3: TGTGCCAGCAGCTCGGGGATGAAGGGTTCTAATGAAAAACTGTTTTTT. The rearrangement uses TRBV11-2 and TRBJ1-4, with D unclear. Germline-derived CDR1 and CDR2 are SGHAT and FQNNGV. V lost 4 bases, J lost 3 bases, and 15 bases lay in between. The CDR3 consists of 16 residues.